This entry concerns a single T cell receptor (beta chain). The germline gives CDR1 SGHDT, CDR2 YYEEEE. The V end was cut by 0 bases, the J end by 0 bases, with 13 bases between. The CDR3 extends over 17 amino acids. This specimen belongs to a study of T cell repertoires in cytomegalovirus infection. TCRdb called the reads again in MiXCR, with one record for every CDR3 protein. The sample has roughly 200,000 distinct CDR3 sequences, about a sixth seen once. The V and J genes are TRBV5-6 and TRBJ2-1; D not resolved. The sequence derives from a human donor in good health (CMV status not recorded). Some clones in this sample may be carry-over from other donors' samples. The sample taken for sequencing was CD8+ T cells from PBMCs. CDR3 protein: CASSLDYSPGSYNEQFF. DNA for the CDR3: TGTGCCAGCAGCTTGGACTATTCCCCTGGCTCCTACAATGAGCAGTTCTTC.